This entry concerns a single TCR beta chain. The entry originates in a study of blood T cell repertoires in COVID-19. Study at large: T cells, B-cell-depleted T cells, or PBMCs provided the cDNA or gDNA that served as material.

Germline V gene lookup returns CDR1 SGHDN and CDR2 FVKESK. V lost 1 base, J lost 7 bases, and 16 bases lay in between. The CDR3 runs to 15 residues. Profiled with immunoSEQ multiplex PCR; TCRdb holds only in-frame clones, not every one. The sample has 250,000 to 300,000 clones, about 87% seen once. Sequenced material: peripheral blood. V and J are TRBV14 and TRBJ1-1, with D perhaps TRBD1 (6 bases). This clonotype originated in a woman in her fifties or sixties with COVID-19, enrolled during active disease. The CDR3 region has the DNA TGTGCCAGCAGCCAAGGAGGCGGGGGCGCGGGTGAAGCTTTCTTT. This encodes CASSQGGGGAGEAFF.